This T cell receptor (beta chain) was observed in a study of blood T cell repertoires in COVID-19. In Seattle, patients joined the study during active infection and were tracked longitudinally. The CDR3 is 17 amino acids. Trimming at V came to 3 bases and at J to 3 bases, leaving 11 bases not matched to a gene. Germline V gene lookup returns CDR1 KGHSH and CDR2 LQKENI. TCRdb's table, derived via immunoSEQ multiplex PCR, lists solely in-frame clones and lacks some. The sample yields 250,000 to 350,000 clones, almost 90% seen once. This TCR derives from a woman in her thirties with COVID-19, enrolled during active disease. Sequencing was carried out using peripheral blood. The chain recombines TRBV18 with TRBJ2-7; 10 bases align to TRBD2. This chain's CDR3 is CASSPPVSGRVNYEQYF. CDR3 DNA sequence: TGTGCCAGCTCACCGCCAGTCAGCGGGAGGGTTAACTACGAGCAGTACTTC. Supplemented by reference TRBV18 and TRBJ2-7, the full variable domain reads NAGVMQNPRHLVRRRGQEARLRCSPMKGHSHVYWYRQLPEEGLKFMVYLQKENIIDESGMPKERFSAEFPKEGPSILRIQQVVRGDSAAYFCASSPPVSGRVNYEQYFGPGTRLTVT.